A selection of T cell receptor beta chains follows, all from one sample in a study of cytomegalovirus exposure and HLA in healthy donors. Data came from immunoSEQ multiplex PCR; TCRdb stores just in-frame clones and leaves some out. The listing records fewer than 100,000 clones. Sequencing was done on a sample of PBMCs. These receptors were obtained from a woman aged 60-70 years in good health and CMV-seronegative. Both conserved end residues are part of each CDR3. The order of the fields is V gene, D gene, J gene, CDR3 DNA, CDR3 protein. A D gene is named only where the DNA matches it firmly.

>TRBV19|TRBD1|TRBJ1-5
TGTGCCAGTAGTATTAGGGAGAGGGGGCGCAATCAGCCCCAGCATTTT
CASSIRERGRNQPQHF
>TRBV4-3|TRBD1|TRBJ1-2
TGCGCCAGCAGCCGGAACCGGGACAGGGACTATGGCTACACCTTC
CASSRNRDRDYGYTF
>TRBV7-6|-|TRBJ2-5
TGTGCCAGCAGCGCGACATGGGCCGGGACCCAGTACTTC
CASSATWAGTQYF
>TRBV6-5|TRBD1|TRBJ2-3
TGTGCCAGCAACGGACAGGGAACCACAGATACGCAGTATTTT
CASNGQGTTDTQYF
>TRBV9|-|TRBJ2-2
TGTGCCAGCAGCGTAGGAGTAGCGGACACCGGGGAGCTGTTTTTT
CASSVGVADTGELFF
>TRBV6-1|-|TRBJ1-2
TGTGCCAGCAGTGGCAAAGAATCGACAGGCGGCTACACCTTC
CASSGKESTGGYTF
>TRBV5-1|TRBD2|TRBJ2-7
TGCGCCAGCAGCTTTATTGGGGGAGGGTCCTCCTACGAGCAGTACTTC
CASSFIGGGSSYEQYF
>TRBV28|TRBD1|TRBJ1-5
TGTGCCAGCAGTTTCCTCGGGACAGGGGGGGGGAATCAGCCCCAGCATTTT
CASSFLGTGGGNQPQHF
>TRBV4-3|-|TRBJ1-4
TGCGCCAGCAGCCAACAGGGTTCTGAAAAACTGTTTTTT
CASSQQGSEKLFF
>TRBV27|-|TRBJ1-5
TGTGCCAGCACTGAAACAGGGAGTCGCAATCAGCCCCAGCATTTT
CASTETGSRNQPQHF
>TRBV28|-|TRBJ2-1
TGTGCCAGCACCCTTGGAACAGCAGTCCATGAGCAGTTCTTC
CASTLGTAVHEQFF
>TRBV10-2|-|TRBJ2-3
TGCGCCTGCAGCGGAGCCACAGATACGCAGTATTTT
CACSGATDTQYF
>TRBV6-1|-|TRBJ2-7
TGTGTCAAAACGGACTACTCCTACGAGCAGTACTTC
CVKTDYSYEQYF
>TRBV11-3|-|TRBJ1-5
TGTGCCAGCAGCAGTAGACGGGGGGACAATCAGCCCCAGCATTTT
CASSSRRGDNQPQHF
>TRBV7-3|TRBD2|TRBJ2-1
TGTGCCAGCAGCTTAACGGGGCGGGGACTAGCGGGAGGATACAATGAGCAGTTCTTC
CASSLTGRGLAGGYNEQFF
>TRBV18|TRBD2|TRBJ2-5
TGTGCCAGCTCACCACGACTCGATAGGTATAGCGGGAGGGCCCAAGAGACCCAGTACTTC
CASSPRLDRYSGRAQETQYF
>TRBV5-1|-|TRBJ2-5
TGCGCCAGCAGCTTGGGGGCTGATTGGGCTCAGGAGACCCAGTACTTC
CASSLGADWAQETQYF
>TRBV5-1|TRBD2|TRBJ2-2
TGCGCCAGCAGCTTGCCACTAGCGGAGTGGAACACCGGGGAGCTGTTTTTT
CASSLPLAEWNTGELFF
>TRBV5-1|TRBD2|TRBJ2-5
TGCGCCAGCAGCTTGGGAGCGGGAGGTGATCAAGAGACCCAGTACTTC
CASSLGAGGDQETQYF
>TRBV16|-|TRBJ2-7
TGTGCCAGCAGCCACGACAGAGACTACGAGCAGTACTTC
CASSHDRDYEQYF
>TRBV28|-|TRBJ2-7
TGTGCCAGCATCCGTTTATCAGGACAGGGAGGGGAGCAGTACTTC
CASIRLSGQGGEQYF
>TRBV28|-|TRBJ1-2
TGTGCCAGCAGCATCCCGGGGGAAAACTGGGGCTACACCTTC
CASSIPGENWGYTF
>TRBV6-1|-|TRBJ2-5
TGTGCCGGGGCCGGGAGCGTGATAACCTCGGTCCAGTACTTC
CAGAGSVITSVQYF
>TRBV11-2|TRBD2|TRBJ2-1
TGTGCCAGCAGCTTAGGTACTAGCGGGAGATGGAATGAGCAGTTCTTC
CASSLGTSGRWNEQFF
>TRBV4-3|-|TRBJ2-7
TGCGCCAGCAGCCAAGATTCCGGCTACGAGCAGTACTTC
CASSQDSGYEQYF
>TRBV10-3|TRBD1|TRBJ1-1
TGTGCCATCACTCGGGACAGGAACACTGAAGCTTTCTTT
CAITRDRNTEAFF
>TRBV28|-|TRBJ2-5
TGTGCCAGCAGTACCCCCAGCAGGGAGGATAGGGAGACCCAGTACTTC
CASSTPSREDRETQYF
>TRBV10-3|TRBD2|TRBJ2-5
TGTGCCACACAAGCTAGCGGCTTGCAAGAGACCCAGTACTTC
CATQASGLQETQYF
>TRBV19|-|TRBJ2-7
TGTGCCAGTAGTATGGGGAATCAGGGAAGTGTATCCCTTTACGAGCAGTACTTC
CASSMGNQGSVSLYEQYF
>TRBV11-2|TRBD2|TRBJ2-1
TGTGCCAGCAGCTTAGTTCGGGGGGGCTCCTACAATGAGCAGTTCTTC
CASSLVRGGSYNEQFF
>TRBV6-1|TRBD2|TRBJ2-7
TGTGCCAGCAGTGTGATTGCTAGCGGGGCCTACGAGCAGTACTTC
CASSVIASGAYEQYF
>TRBV10-1|-|TRBJ2-7
TGCGCCAGCACCGACAAGATCTACGAGCAGTACTTC
CASTDKIYEQYF
>TRBV6-5|-|TRBJ1-2
TGTGCCAGCAGTTACAGGCAGGGCAACTATGGCTACACCTTC
CASSYRQGNYGYTF
>TRBV19|-|TRBJ2-3
TGTGCCAGTAGTAATGGGGCAGTCCATAGCACAGATACGCAGTATTTT
CASSNGAVHSTDTQYF
>TRBV6-6|-|TRBJ1-5
TGTGCCAGCAGTTACCGGAGGGATGGAGATCAGCCCCAGCATTTT
CASSYRRDGDQPQHF
>TRBV5-4|TRBD2|TRBJ2-1
TGTGCCAGCAGCTCGCCTATCTGGACTAGCGGGAGGAGGGGTGAGCAGTTCTTC
CASSSPIWTSGRRGEQFF
>TRBV28|-|TRBJ2-5
TGTGCCAGCAGTACTCAGCAGGGTGCGGAGACCCAGTACTTC
CASSTQQGAETQYF
>TRBV4-1|-|TRBJ1-5
TGCGCCAGCAGCCCCTGGGCGGGGGGCGAAAGCAATCAGCCCCAGCATTTT
CASSPWAGGESNQPQHF
>TRBV6-6|TRBD1|TRBJ1-2
TGTGCCAGCAGTACAACCTACAGGGGGGAGGGCTACACCTTC
CASSTTYRGEGYTF
>TRBV7-8|TRBD2|TRBJ2-4
TGTGCCAGCATGCATCGAATGACTAGCGGGCCTCGGTTAGCCAAAAACATTCAGTACTTC
CASMHRMTSGPRLAKNIQYF